Here is one T cell receptor beta chain with its context. Its antigen remains unknown. The CDR3 consists of 17 residues. Trimming pared 1 base from V and 3 bases from J, leaving 16 bases between. Per the germline V gene, CDR1 is ENHRY and CDR2 is SYGVKD. The data derive from a study of cytomegalovirus exposure and HLA in healthy donors. Study-level points and caveats: The study designated about 160 TCR beta chains cytomegalovirus-associated.

A multiplex PCR was run with 60 Vbeta primers and 13 Jbeta primers. Using immunoSEQ multiplex PCR, the repertoire was profiled, and TCRdb retains in-frame clones only, with some absent. The sample includes 95,000 to 150,000 clones, around 73% of them seen just once. The chain uses TRBV10-3 and TRBJ1-3; perhaps TRBD1 as D (5 bases). Sequencing used PBMCs. This receptor was identified in a man under 40 in good health and CMV-seropositive. CDR3 region: CAISELGTFLGGNTIYF. DNA for the CDR3: TGTGCCATCAGTGAGTTAGGGACTTTTTTGGGTGGAAACACCATATATTTT.